Listed here are 20 T cell receptor beta chains from one sample, sequenced in a study of T cell responses to AZD1222 COVID-19 vaccine (dated by TCRdb to about 2021). The library was generated by the immunoSEQ multiplex PCR assay. TCRdb mirrors the immuneACCESS table, restricted to in-frame sequences. Some clones are absent from its copies; in checked studies, under half trace to an unresolved V gene, and the reason for the others is unknown. The sample has some 110,000 clones on record, 86% of them singletons. The ten most abundant clones make up approximately 15% of the sample. What the time point label conveys for this sample: about 28 days (+/-7) after the second vaccine dose. This specimen consisted of peripheral blood, obtained 28 days after the second AZD1222 dose. Every receptor here comes from an adult who received the AZD1222 COVID-19 vaccine.

This clone appeared a single time. The chain couples TRBV12-3 or TRBV12-4 to TRBJ2-7, with D uncertain. The CDR3 is made up of 13 amino acids. V was clipped by 4 bases and J by 5 bases, with 12 bases between them. In DNA, the CDR3 is TGTGCCAGCAGTTGGGCAGGAGCGAACGAGCAGTACTTC. This encodes CASSWAGANEQYF.

This clone has only a few counts. The chain carries TRBV3-1 (or the pseudogene TRBV3-2) and TRBJ1-6, with D perhaps TRBD1 (5 bases). The CDR3 is 14 amino acids. V gave up 5 bases and J gave up 5 bases, with 10 bases separating them. Germline V gene data show CDR1 as LGHDT and CDR2 as YNNKEL (reference sequence). DNA for the CDR3: TGTGCCAGCAGCGTCGACAGTGATAATTCACCCCTCCACTTT. Protein sequence: CASSVDSDNSPLHF.

The genes are TRBV19 and TRBJ2-3, with TRBD2 matching 12 bases. The length of the CDR3 is 20 residues. The J segment lost 2 bases and the V segment lost 6 bases, leaving 18 bases of the junction unmatched. Germline values: CDR1 LNHDA, CDR2 SQIVND (reference sequence). The CDR3 region has the DNA TGTGCCAGTAGCTGGAGACTAGCGGGGGCGGATGTTTCTTACACAGATACGCAGTATTTT. Translation: CASSWRLAGADVSYTDTQYF.

The table lists this clone with a count of one. The chain couples TRBV6-1 to TRBJ1-1; 7 bases agree with TRBD1. V lost 7 bases, J lost 0 bases, and 5 bases stayed unmatched. In germline, CDR1 is MNHNS, CDR2 SASEGT. The CDR3 has 14 amino acids. The CDR3 DNA is TGTGCCAGCACTTTGACAGGGTTGAACACTGAAGCTTTCTTT. Translating gives CASTLTGLNTEAFF.

The chain is built from TRBV9 and TRBJ2-2, with D unresolved. The CDR3 is 14 residues long. V lost 5 bases to trimming and J lost 1 base, with 9 bases between them. Per the germline V gene, CDR1 is SGDLS and CDR2 is YYNGEE. The CDR3 bases are TGTGCCAGCAGAATCTCGGGGAACACCGGGGAGCTGTTTTTT. This sequence encodes CASRISGNTGELFF.

This clone was detected once. At one end the junction does not follow the germline gene, possibly because of a read error. The chain is built from TRBV28 and TRBJ1-2; D perhaps matches TRBD1 (6 bases). Per the germline V gene, CDR1 is MDHEN and CDR2 is SYDVKM. This CDR3 spans 12 amino acids. CDR3 sequence: CASSLAHRGGIF. The CDR3 DNA reads TGTGCCAGCAGTTTAGCCCACAGAGGGGGGATCTTC.

The chain carries TRBV9 and TRBJ2-3; 8 nucleotides line up with TRBD2. V gave up 6 bases and J gave up 5 bases; unmatched junction bases: 11. This CDR3 is 15 amino acids long. Germline V gene sequence: CDR1 SGDLS, CDR2 YYNGEE. The CDR3 nucleotides are TGTGCCAGCACTTCGTCGGGGGGGCGAGGAGATACGCAGTATTTT. It is translated as CASTSSGGRGDTQYF. Variable domain in full (rest from reference TRBV9 and TRBJ2-3): DSGVTQTPKHLITATGQRVTLRCSPRSGDLSVYWYQQSLDQGLQFLIQYYNGEERAKGNILERFSAQQFPDLHSELNLSSLELGDSALYFCASTSSGGRGDTQYFGPGTRLTVL.

The chain carries TRBV15 and TRBJ1-5; no firm D call. V lost 1 base and J 4 bases, leaving 8 bases between the germline ends. The CDR3 sequence is 14 residues long. Germline CDR1 is LNHNV and CDR2 is YYDKDF (reference sequence). The chain's CDR3 is CATSRAPLNQPQHF. The CDR3 DNA reads as TGTGCCACCAGCAGAGCTCCCTTAAATCAGCCCCAGCATTTT.

This sequence joins TRBV29-1 and TRBJ2-3, with unresolved D. Trimming left V 2 bases short and J 2 bases short, with 14 bases between. The CDR3 consists of 15 residues. Germline V CDR1 and CDR2: SQVTM, ANQGSEA. The CDR3 bases are TGCAGCGTTGAATACGTAAGAGATTTCACAGATACGCAGTATTTT. Translating gives CSVEYVRDFTDTQYF.

This clone has just a few counts. V gene TRBV29-1 combines with J gene TRBJ2-3; D gene unclear. Germline V gene sequence: CDR1 SQVTM, CDR2 ANQGSEA. Trimming removed 7 bases from V and 4 bases from J, with 9 bases in between. This CDR3 spans 11 amino acids. CDR3: CSALSPDTQYF. CDR3 coding DNA: TGCAGCGCCCTGAGTCCAGATACGCAGTATTTT.

The chain employs TRBV9 and TRBJ2-7; 12 positions match TRBD2. The ends lost 2 bases at V and 4 bases at J; junction bases unmatched: 4. The germline gives CDR1 SGDLS, CDR2 YYNGEE. The CDR3 runs 15 residues. This CDR3 reads CASSVGLAGIYEQYF. The CDR3 DNA is TGTGCCAGCAGCGTCGGACTAGCGGGGATATACGAGCAGTACTTC.

The V and J genes are TRBV7-2 and TRBJ2-2, with 8 bases that match TRBD2. The germline V gene has CDR1 SGHTA and CDR2 FQGNSA. Trimming cost V 1 base and J 0 bases; bases outside gene matches: 4. The length of the CDR3 is 17 residues. The CDR3 spells CASSLDPLAANTGELFF. The CDR3 bases are TGTGCCAGCAGCTTAGATCCACTAGCGGCGAACACCGGGGAGCTGTTTTTT.

Worth noting for this clone: Additional DNA sequences in this sample encode the identical CDR3. This rearrangement joins TRBV7-2 to TRBJ1-4; the D is unclear. The germline gives CDR1 SGHTA, CDR2 FQGNSA. V dropped 0 bases and J dropped 0 bases, with 23 bases sitting between them. The CDR3 extends over 21 amino acids. CDR3 DNA sequence: TGTGCCAGCAGCTTAGCGTTTAGTCGGGAGAAGGATAGGGCAACTAATGAAAAACTGTTTTTT. Translated: CASSLAFSREKDRATNEKLFF.

The rearrangement links TRBV27 to TRBJ2-7; the match to TRBD2 covers 9 bases. Germline loops: CDR1 MNHEY, CDR2 SMNVEV (reference sequence). The CDR3 length is 16 residues. The J segment lost 4 bases and the V segment lost 6 bases, leaving 13 bases of the junction unmatched. The CDR3 here is CASSRGRGRADYEQYF. The DNA of the CDR3 is TGTGCCAGCAGCCGTGGGCGCGGGAGGGCCGATTACGAGCAGTACTTC.

The chain is built from TRBV12-3 or TRBV12-4 and TRBJ1-2, with 7 bases matching TRBD1. The ends lost 6 bases at V and 7 bases at J; junction bases unmatched: 8. This CDR3 is built from 13 residues. The CDR3 region is CASSQNRGTGYTF. The CDR3 nucleotides are TGTGCCAGCAGCCAAAACAGGGGTACTGGCTACACCTTC.

J is TRBJ2-7 and V is TRBV7-2; D may correspond to TRBD1 or TRBD2 (5 bases each). This CDR3 region has 14 residues. The germline CDR1 and CDR2 sequences are SGHTA and FQGNSA. V lost 2 bases, J lost 5 bases, and 13 bases lay in between. CDR3 sequence (DNA): TGTGCCAGCAGCTTACCGGGGCTGGGCCACGAGCAGTACTTC. As protein: CASSLPGLGHEQYF.

This clone appeared a single time. The gene calls are TRBV5-1 and TRBJ2-1, with no clear D. This CDR3 comprises 15 residues. The germline V and J ends were trimmed by 0 bases and 0 bases, with 7 bases remaining between them. Germline CDR1 reads SGHRS; CDR2 reads YFSETQ. This chain's CDR3 is CASSLGSSSYNEQFF. The CDR3 DNA follows: TGCGCCAGCAGCTTGGGTTCGAGCTCCTACAATGAGCAGTTCTTC.

The chain has TRBV27 and TRBJ1-1, with D tentatively TRBD1 (5 bases). The CDR3 is 12 amino acids. Germline-derived CDR1 and CDR2 are MNHEY and SMNVEV (reference sequence). V was trimmed by 2 bases and J by 4 bases, leaving 5 bases between them. DNA of the CDR3: TGTGCCAGCAGTTTACAGGGCACTGAAGCTTTCTTT. Its protein product is CASSLQGTEAFF.

The rearrangement joins TRBV25-1 to TRBJ2-7, with D unclear. CDR3 size: 11 residues. V was cut by 5 bases and J by 3 bases, with 5 bases left in between. Per germline, CDR1 MGHDK and CDR2 SYGVNS. CDR3: CASSLLYEQYF. As DNA, the CDR3 is TGTGCCAGCAGTCTCCTCTACGAGCAGTACTTC.

The genes are TRBV28 and TRBJ1-1; possible D gene TRBD1, 5 bases. CDR3 length equals 14 residues. The V end lost 5 bases, the J end lost 5 bases, and 15 bases lay between the germline ends. Germline V gene data show CDR1 as MDHEN and CDR2 as SYDVKM. CDR3 in DNA: TGTGCCAGCAGTCCCGCAGGGAGAAAAACTGAAGCTTTCTTT. This codes for CASSPAGRKTEAFF.